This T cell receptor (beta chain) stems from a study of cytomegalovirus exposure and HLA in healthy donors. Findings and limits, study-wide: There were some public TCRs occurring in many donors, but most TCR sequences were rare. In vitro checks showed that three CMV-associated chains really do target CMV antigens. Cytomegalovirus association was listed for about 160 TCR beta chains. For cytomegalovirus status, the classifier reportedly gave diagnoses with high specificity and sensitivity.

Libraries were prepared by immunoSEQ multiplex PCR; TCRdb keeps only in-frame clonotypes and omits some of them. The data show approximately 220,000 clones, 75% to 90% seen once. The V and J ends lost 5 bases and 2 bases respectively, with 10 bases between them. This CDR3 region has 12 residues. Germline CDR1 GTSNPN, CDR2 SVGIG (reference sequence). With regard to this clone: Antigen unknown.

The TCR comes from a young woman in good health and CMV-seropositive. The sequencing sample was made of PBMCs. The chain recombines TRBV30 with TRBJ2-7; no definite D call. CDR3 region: CAWSTWAYEQYF. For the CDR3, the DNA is TGTGCCTGGTCGACTTGGGCCTACGAGCAGTACTTC.